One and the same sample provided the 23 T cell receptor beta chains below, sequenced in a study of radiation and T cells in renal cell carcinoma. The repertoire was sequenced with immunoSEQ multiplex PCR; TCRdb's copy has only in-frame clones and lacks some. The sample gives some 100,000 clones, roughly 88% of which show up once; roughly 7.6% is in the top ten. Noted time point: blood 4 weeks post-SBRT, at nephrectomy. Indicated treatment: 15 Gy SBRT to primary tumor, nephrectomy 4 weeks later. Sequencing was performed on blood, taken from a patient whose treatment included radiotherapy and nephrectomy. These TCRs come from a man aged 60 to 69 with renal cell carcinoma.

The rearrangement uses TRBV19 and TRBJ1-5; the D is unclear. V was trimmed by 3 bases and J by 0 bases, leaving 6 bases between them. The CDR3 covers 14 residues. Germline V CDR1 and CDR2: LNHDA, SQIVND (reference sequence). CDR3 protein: CASSMGGSNQPQHF. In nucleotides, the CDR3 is TGTGCCAGTAGTATGGGAGGTAGCAATCAGCCCCAGCATTTT.

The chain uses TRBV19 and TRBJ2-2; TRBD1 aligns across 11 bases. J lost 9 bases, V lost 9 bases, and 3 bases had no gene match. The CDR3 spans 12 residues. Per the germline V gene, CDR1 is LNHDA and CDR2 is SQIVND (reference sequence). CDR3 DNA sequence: TGTGCCAGCGGACAGGGGGCGAGGGAGCTGTTTTTT. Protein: CASGQGARELFF.

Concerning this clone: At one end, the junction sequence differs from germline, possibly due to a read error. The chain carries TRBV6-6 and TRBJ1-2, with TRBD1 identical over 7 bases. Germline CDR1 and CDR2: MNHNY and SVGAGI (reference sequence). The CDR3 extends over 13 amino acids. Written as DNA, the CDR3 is TGTGCCATCAGTGAGTCGACAGGGAACGGCTACACCTTC. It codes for CAISESTGNGYTF.

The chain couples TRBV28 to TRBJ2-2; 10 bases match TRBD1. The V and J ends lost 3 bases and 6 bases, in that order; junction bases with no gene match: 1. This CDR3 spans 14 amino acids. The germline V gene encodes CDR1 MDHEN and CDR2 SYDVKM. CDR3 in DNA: TGTGCCAGCAGTTTTGACAGGGGGCCCGGGGAGCTGTTTTTT. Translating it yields CASSFDRGPGELFF. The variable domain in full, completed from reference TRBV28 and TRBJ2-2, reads DVKVTQSSRYLVKRTGEKVFLECVQDMDHENMFWYRQDPGLGLRLIYFSYDVKMKEKGDIPEGYSVSREKKERFSLILESASTNQTSMYLCASSFDRGPGELFFGEGSRLTVL.

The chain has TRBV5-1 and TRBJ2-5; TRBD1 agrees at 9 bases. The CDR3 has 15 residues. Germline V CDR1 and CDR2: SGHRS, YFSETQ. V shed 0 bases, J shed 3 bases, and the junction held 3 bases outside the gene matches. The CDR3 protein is CASSLGDRVKETQYF. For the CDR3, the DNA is TGCGCCAGCAGCTTGGGGGACAGGGTGAAAGAGACCCAGTACTTC. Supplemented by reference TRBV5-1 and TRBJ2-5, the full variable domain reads KAGVTQTPRYLIKTRGQQVTLSCSPISGHRSVSWYQQTPGQGLQFLFEYFSETQRNKGNFPGRFSGRQFSNSRSEMNVSTLELGDSALYLCASSLGDRVKETQYFGPGTRLLVL.

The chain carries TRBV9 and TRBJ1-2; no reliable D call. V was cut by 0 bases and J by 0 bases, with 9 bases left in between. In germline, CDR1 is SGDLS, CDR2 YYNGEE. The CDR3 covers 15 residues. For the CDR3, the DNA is TGTGCCAGCAGCGTAGCGACGGATGCTAACTATGGCTACACCTTC. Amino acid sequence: CASSVATDANYGYTF.

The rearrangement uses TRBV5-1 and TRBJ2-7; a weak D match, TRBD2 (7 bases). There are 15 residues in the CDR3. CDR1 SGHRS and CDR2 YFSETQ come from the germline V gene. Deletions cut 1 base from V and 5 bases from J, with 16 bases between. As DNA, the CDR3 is TGCGCCAGCAGCTTGTTGGGGGCGGGAGAGCACGAGCAGTACTTC. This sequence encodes CASSLLGAGEHEQYF.

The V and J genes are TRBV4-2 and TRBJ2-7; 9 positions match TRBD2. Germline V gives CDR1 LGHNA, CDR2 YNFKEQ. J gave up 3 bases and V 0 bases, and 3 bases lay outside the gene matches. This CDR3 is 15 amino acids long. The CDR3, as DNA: TGTGCCAGCAGCCAAGATAAGACTAGCGGCTACGAGCAGTACTTC. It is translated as CASSQDKTSGYEQYF.

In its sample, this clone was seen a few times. The CDR3 bases are TGTGCCAGCTCACCAGCGACAGGGAACACCGGGGAGCTGTTTTTT. The encoded protein is CASSPATGNTGELFF. V usage is TRBV18 and J usage is TRBJ2-2, with a tentative D call TRBD1 (6 bases). Looked up from germline, CDR1 is KGHSH and CDR2 is LQKENI. V was clipped by 2 bases and J by 1 base, with 8 bases between them. CDR3 size: 15 residues. Full variable domain (outside the CDR3, taken from reference TRBV18 and TRBJ2-2): NAGVMQNPRHLVRRRGQEARLRCSPMKGHSHVYWYRQLPEEGLKFMVYLQKENIIDESGMPKERFSAEFPKEGPSILRIQQVVRGDSAAYFCASSPATGNTGELFFGEGSRLTVL.

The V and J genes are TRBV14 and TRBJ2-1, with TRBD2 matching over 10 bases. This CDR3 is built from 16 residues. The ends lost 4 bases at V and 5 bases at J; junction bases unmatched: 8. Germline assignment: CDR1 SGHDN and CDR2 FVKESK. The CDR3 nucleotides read TGTGCCAGCAGCCGCCTAGCGGGAGTTTCTAACAATGAGCAGTTCTTC. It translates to CASSRLAGVSNNEQFF.

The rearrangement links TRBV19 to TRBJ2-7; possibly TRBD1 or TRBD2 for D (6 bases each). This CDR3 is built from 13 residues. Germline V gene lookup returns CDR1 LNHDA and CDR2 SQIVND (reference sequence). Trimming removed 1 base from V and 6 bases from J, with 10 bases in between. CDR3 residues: CASSIVGGGEQYF. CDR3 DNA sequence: TGTGCCAGTAGTATAGTCGGGGGCGGCGAGCAGTACTTC.

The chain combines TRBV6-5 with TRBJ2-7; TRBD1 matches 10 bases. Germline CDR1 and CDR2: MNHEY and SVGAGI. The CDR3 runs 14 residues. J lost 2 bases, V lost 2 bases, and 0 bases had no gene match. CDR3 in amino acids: CASSYGQGAYEQYF. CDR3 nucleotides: TGTGCCAGCAGTTACGGACAGGGGGCCTACGAGCAGTACTTC.

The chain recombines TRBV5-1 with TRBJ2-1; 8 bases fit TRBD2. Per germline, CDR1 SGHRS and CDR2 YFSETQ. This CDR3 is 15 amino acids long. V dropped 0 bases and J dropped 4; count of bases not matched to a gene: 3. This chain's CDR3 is CASSLDSGIYNEQFF. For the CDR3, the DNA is TGCGCCAGCAGCTTGGATAGCGGGATATACAATGAGCAGTTCTTC.

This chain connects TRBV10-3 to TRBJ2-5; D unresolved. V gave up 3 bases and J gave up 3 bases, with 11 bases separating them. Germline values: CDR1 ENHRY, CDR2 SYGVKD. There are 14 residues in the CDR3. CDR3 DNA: TGTGCCATCAGTGATCGTCCATCCGAAGAGACCCAGTACTTC. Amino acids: CAISDRPSEETQYF.

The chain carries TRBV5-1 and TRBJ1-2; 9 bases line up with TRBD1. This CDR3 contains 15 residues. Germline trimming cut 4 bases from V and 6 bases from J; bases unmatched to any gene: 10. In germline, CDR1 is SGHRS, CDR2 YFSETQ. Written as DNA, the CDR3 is TGCGCCAGCAGCCCGGGAATCACAGGGGGCGATGGCTACACCTTC. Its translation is CASSPGITGGDGYTF.

CDR3 in amino acids: CASSSFTGEQYF. The CDR3 DNA reads as TGTGCCAGCAGCTCCTTTACAGGCGAGCAGTACTTC. J is TRBJ2-7 and V is TRBV13; perhaps TRBD1 as D (5 bases). CDR1 is PRHDT, CDR2 FYEKMQ, per germline (reference sequence). V gave up 4 bases and J gave up 6 bases, with 10 bases separating them. The CDR3 runs 12 residues.

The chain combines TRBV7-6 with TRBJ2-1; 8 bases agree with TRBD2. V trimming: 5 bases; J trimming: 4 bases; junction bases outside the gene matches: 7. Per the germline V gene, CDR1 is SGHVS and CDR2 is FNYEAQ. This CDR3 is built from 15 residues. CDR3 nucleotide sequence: TGTGCCAGCAGCGAGATAGCGGGGTATTACAATGAGCAGTTCTTC. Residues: CASSEIAGYYNEQFF.

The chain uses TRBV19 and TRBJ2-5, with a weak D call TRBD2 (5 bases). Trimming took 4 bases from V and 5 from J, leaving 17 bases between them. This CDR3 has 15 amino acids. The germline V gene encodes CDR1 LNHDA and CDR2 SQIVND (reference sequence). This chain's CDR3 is CASSTGGVLGETQYF. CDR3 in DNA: TGTGCCAGTAGTACCGGAGGAGTCCTAGGGGAGACCCAGTACTTC.

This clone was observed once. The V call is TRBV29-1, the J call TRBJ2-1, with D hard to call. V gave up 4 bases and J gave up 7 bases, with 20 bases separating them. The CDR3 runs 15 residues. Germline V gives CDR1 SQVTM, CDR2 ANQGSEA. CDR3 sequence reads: CSVGPLPLALNEQFF. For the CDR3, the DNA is TGCAGCGTTGGGCCCTTACCACTGGCTTTAAATGAGCAGTTCTTC.

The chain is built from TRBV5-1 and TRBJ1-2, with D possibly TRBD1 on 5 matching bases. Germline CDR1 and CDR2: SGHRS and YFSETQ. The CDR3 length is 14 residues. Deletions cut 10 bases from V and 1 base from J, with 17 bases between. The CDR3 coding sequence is TGCGCCTCCAACCCCGTGGGGGTTAACTATGGCTACACCTTC. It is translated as CASNPVGVNYGYTF.

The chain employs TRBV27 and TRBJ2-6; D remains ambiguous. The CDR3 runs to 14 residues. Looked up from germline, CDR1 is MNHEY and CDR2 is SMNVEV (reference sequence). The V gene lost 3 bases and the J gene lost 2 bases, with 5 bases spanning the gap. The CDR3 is CASSFRAGANVLTF. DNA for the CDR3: TGTGCCAGCAGTTTTAGGGCTGGGGCCAACGTCCTGACTTTC.

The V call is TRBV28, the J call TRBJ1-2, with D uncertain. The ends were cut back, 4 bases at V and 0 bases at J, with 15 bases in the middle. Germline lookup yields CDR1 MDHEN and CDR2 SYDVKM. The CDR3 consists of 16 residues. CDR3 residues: CASSSPRRRANYGYTF. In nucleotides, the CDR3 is TGTGCCAGCAGTTCCCCTCGACGGAGAGCTAACTATGGCTACACCTTC.

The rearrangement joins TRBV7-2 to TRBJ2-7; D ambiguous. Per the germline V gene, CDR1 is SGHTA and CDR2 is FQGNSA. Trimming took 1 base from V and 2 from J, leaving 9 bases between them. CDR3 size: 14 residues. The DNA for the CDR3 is TGTGCCAGCAGCTTAGTGCCGGAGACCTACGAGCAGTACTTC. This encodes CASSLVPETYEQYF.